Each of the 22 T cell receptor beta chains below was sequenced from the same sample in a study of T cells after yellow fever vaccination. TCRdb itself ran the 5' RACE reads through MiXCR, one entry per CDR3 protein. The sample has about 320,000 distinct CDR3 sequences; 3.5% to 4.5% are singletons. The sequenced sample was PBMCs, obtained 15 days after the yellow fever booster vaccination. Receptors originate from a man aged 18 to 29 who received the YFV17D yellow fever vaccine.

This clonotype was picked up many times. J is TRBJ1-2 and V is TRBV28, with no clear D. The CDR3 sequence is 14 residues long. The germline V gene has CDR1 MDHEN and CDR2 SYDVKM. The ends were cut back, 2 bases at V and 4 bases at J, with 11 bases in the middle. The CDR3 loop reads CASSLGSSIYGYTF. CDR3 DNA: TGTGCCAGCAGTTTAGGCTCCTCCATCTATGGCTACACCTTC.

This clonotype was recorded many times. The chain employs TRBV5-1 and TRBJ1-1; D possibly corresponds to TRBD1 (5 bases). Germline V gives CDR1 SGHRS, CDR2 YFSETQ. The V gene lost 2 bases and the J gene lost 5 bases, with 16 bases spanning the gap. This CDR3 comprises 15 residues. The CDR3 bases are TGCGCCAGCAGCTTAGACAGCAACTCGTGGACTGAAGCTTTCTTT. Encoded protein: CASSLDSNSWTEAFF.

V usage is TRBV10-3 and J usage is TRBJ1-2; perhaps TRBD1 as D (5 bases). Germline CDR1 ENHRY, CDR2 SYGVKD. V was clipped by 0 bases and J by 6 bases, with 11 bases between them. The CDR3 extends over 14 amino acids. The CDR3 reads CAISESRGGDGYTF. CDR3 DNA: TGTGCCATCAGTGAGTCGAGAGGAGGGGATGGCTACACCTTC.

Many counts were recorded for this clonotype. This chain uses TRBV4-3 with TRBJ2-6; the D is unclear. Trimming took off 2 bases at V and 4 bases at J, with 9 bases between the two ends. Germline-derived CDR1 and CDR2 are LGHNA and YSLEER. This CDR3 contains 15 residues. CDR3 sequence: CASSQSLAGANVLTF. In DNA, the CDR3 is TGCGCCAGCAGCCAAAGCCTGGCCGGGGCCAACGTCCTGACTTTC.

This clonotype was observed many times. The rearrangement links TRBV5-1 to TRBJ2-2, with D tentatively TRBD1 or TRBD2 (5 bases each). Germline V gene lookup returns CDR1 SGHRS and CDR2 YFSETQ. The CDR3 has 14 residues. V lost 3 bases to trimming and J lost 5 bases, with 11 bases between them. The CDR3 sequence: CASSSGPQTGELFF. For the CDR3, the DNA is TGCGCCAGCAGCTCGGGACCCCAGACCGGGGAGCTGTTTTTT.

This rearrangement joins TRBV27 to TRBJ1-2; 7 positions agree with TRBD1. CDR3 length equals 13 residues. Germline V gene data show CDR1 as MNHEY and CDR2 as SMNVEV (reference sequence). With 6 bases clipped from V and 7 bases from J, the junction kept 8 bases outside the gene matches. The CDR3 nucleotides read TGTGCCAGCAGATCGACAGGGTGGGGTGGCTACACCTTC. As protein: CASRSTGWGGYTF.

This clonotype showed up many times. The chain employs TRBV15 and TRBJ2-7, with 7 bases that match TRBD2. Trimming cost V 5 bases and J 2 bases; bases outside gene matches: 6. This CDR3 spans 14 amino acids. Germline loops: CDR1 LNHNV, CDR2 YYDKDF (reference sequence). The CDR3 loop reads CATSGTGTTYEQYV. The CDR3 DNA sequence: TGTGCCACCAGCGGGACCGGGACTACCTACGAGCAGTACGTC.

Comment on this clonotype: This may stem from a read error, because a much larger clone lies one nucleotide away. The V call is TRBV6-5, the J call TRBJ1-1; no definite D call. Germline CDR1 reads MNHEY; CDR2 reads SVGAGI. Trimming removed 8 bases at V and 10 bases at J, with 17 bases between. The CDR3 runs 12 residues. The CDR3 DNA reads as TGTGCCAGCGGCCTACCGGGAACTCTAGCTTTCTTT. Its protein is CASGLPGTLAFF.

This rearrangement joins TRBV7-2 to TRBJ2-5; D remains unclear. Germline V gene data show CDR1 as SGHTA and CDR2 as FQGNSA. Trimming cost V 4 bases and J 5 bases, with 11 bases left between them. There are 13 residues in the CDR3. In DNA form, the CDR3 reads TGTGCCAGCAGCTGGGCGAAGGTGGAGACCCAGTACTTC. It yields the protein CASSWAKVETQYF.

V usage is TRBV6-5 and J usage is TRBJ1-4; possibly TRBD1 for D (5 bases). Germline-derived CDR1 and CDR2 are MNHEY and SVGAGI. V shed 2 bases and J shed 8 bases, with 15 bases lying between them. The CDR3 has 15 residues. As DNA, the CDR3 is TGTGCCAGCAGTTACCAGGCGGGACGGACCGAAAAACTGTTTTTT. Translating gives CASSYQAGRTEKLFF.

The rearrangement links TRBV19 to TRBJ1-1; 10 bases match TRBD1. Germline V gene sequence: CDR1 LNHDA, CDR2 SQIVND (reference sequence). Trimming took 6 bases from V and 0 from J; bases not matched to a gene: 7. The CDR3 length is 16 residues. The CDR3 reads CASREDRGEVNTEAFF. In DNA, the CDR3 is TGTGCCAGTAGGGAGGACAGGGGGGAGGTGAACACTGAAGCTTTCTTT.

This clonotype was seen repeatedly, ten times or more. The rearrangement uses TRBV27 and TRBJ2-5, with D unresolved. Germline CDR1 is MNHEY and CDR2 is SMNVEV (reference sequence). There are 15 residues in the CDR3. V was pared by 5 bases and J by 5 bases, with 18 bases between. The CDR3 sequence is CASSLLDGRQETQYF. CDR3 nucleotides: TGTGCCAGCAGTCTCCTAGACGGGCGGCAGGAGACCCAGTACTTC.

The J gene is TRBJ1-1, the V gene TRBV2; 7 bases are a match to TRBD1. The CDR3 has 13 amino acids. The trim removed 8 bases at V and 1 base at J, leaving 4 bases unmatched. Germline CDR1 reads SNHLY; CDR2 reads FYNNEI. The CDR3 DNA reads TGTGCCAGCGGGGGACAGACGAACACTGAAGCTTTCTTT. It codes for CASGGQTNTEAFF. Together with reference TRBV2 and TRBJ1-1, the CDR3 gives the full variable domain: EPEVTQTPSHQVTQMGQEVILRCVPISNHLYFYWYRQILGQKVEFLVSFYNNEISEKSEIFDDQFSVERPDGSNFTLKIRSTKLEDSAMYFCASGGQTNTEAFFGQGTRLTVV.

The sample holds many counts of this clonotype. CDR3 DNA: TGTGCCATCAGTGAGGGACAGACAAGCTCCTACAATGAGCAGTTCTTC. Translating it yields CAISEGQTSSYNEQFF. The chain carries TRBV10-3 and TRBJ2-1; possibly TRBD1 for D (6 bases). Trimming pared 2 bases from V and 0 bases from J, leaving 11 bases between. Per germline, CDR1 ENHRY and CDR2 SYGVKD. The CDR3 has 16 amino acids.

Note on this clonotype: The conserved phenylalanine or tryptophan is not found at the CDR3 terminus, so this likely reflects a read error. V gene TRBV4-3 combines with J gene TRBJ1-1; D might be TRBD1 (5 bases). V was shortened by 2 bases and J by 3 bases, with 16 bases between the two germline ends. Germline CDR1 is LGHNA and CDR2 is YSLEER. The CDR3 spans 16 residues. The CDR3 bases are TGCGCCAGCAGCCAAACCATGGGGGAATTTCACACTGAAGCTTTCCTT. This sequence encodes CASSQTMGEFHTEAFL.

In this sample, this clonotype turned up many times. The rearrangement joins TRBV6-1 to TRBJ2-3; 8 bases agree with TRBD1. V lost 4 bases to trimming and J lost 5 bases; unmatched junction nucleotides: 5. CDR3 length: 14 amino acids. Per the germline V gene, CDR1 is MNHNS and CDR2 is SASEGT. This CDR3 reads CASSVDRVGDTQYF. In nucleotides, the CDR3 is TGTGCCAGCAGTGTGGACAGGGTAGGAGATACGCAGTATTTT.

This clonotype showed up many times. The CDR3 sequence is CASSLGLAGPDTQYF. The CDR3 coding sequence is TGTGCCAGCAGTTTAGGACTAGCGGGGCCAGATACGCAGTATTTT. The V and J genes are TRBV27 and TRBJ2-3; 12 bases line up with TRBD2. Germline loops: CDR1 MNHEY, CDR2 SMNVEV (reference sequence). This CDR3 contains 15 residues. With V trimmed by 2 bases and J by 4 bases, 1 base remained unmatched.

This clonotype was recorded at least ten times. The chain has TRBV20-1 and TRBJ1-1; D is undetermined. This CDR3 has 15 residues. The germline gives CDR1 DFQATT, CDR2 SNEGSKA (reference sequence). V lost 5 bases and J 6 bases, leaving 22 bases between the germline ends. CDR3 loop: CSAGVGVLGIAEAFF. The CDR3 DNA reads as TGCAGTGCTGGCGTAGGTGTGTTAGGTATAGCTGAAGCTTTCTTT.

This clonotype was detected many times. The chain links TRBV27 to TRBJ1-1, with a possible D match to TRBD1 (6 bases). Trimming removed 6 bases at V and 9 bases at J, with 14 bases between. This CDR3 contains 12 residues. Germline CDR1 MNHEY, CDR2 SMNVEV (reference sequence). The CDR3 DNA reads TGTGCCAGCAGCCCAATTGGGGGGCAAGCTTTCTTT. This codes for CASSPIGGQAFF.

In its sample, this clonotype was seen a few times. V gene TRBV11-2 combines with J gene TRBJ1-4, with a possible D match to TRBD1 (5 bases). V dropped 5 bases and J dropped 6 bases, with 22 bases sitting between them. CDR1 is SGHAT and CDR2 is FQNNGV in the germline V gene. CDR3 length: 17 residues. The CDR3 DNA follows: TGTGCCAGCAGCCCGGGGGACGGACCCCTCCGGGATGAAAAACTGTTTTTT. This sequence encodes CASSPGDGPLRDEKLFF.

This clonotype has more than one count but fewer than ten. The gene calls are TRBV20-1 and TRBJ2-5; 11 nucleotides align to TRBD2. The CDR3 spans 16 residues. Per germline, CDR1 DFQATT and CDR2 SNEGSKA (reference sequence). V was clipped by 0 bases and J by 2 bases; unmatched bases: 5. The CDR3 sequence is CSARDWLAGGQETQYF. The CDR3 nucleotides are TGCAGTGCTAGAGACTGGCTAGCGGGGGGTCAAGAGACCCAGTACTTC.

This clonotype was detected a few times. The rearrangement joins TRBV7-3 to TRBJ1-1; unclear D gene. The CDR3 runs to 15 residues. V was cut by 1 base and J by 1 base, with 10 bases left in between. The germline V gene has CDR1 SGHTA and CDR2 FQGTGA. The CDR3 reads CASSLSLGANTEAFF. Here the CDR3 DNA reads TGTGCCAGCAGCTTAAGTTTAGGAGCGAACACTGAAGCTTTCTTT. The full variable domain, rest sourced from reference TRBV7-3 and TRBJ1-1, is GAGVSQTPSNKVTEKGKYVELRCDPISGHTALYWYRQSLGQGPEFLIYFQGTGAADDSGLPNDRFFAVRPEGSVSTLKIQRTERGDSAVYLCASSLSLGANTEAFFGQGTRLTVV.